This T cell receptor beta chain was sequenced for a study of blood T cell repertoires in COVID-19. For the study at large: The United States, Italy and Spain supplied acute and convalescent COVID-19 samples. The analysed material was cDNA or gDNA that came from T cells, B-cell-depleted T cells, or PBMCs.

V was trimmed by 4 bases and J by 2 bases, leaving 10 bases between them. Germline lookup yields CDR1 SGHRS and CDR2 YFSETQ. This CDR3 has 13 amino acids. Original handling: Counts of nucleated cells, estimated from reference gene primer amplification, were obtained. Profiled with immunoSEQ multiplex PCR; TCRdb holds only in-frame clones, not every one. V and J calls plus clone size are reproduced from that table; the DNA served to infer D and trimming. This table holds 100,000 to 150,000 clones, roughly 84% found once. The sequenced sample consisted of peripheral blood. The sequence was obtained from a man between 60 and 70 years old with acute or convalescent COVID-19. V is TRBV5-1 and J is TRBJ2-7; D possibly corresponds to TRBD1 (7 bases). CDR3 bases: TGCGCCAGCAGCCAGGGGGGCGCCTACGAGCAGTACTTC. It is translated as CASSQGGAYEQYF.